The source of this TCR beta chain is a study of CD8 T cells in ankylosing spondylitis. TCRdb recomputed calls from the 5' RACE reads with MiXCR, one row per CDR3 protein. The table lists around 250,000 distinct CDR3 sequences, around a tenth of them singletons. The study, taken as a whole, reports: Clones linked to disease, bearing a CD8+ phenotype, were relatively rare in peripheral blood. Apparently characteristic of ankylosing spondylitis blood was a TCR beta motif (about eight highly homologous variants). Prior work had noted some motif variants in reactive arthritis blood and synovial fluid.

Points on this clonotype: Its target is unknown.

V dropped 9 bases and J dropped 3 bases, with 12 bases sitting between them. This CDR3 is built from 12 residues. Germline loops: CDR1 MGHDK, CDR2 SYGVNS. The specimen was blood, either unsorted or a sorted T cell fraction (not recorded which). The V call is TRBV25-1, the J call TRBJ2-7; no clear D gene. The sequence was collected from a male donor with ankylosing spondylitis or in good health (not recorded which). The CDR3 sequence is CARREFLYEQYF. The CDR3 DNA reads TGTGCCAGACGAGAGTTTCTCTACGAGCAGTACTTC.